Listed below are T cell receptor beta chains from one sample, sequenced in a study of T cell repertoires in ileal Crohn's disease. Profiled with immunoSEQ multiplex PCR; TCRdb holds only in-frame clones, not every one. The repertoire holds 16,000 or so clones, with 80% as singletons. Sequencing was performed on ileal tissue. Source of these receptors: an adult with Crohn's disease. CDR3s include the opening cysteine and the closing phenylalanine or tryptophan. A D gene is named only where the DNA matches it firmly. Some rows have no size entry. The others give once, few or many, or a class for an expanded clone.

>TRBJ2-1|few|.|TRBV7-9
CASSLDGSSYNEQFF
TGTGCCAGCAGCTTAGATGGGAGCTCCTACAATGAGCAGTTCTTC
>TRBJ2-7|.|.|TRBV30
CAWSEPLKTATYEQYF
TGTGCCTGGAGTGAGCCTCTTAAGACAGCCACCTACGAGCAGTACTTC
>TRBJ2-3|.|TRBD2|TRBV5-1
CASGNSGLAGGHNADTQYF
TGCGCCAGCGGCAATTCCGGACTAGCGGGGGGGCACAATGCAGATACGCAGTATTTT
>TRBJ1-2|.|TRBD1|TRBV10-2
CASRLTGLVNYGYTF
TGCGCCAGCCGCCTGACAGGGTTGGTTAACTATGGCTACACCTTC
>TRBJ1-6|few|TRBD1|TRBV6-5
CASTGTANNSPLHF
TGTGCCAGCACCGGGACAGCGAATAATTCACCCCTCCACTTT
>TRBJ2-5|.|.|TRBV14
CASSQGARSETQYF
TGTGCCAGCAGCCAAGGGGCCAGGTCAGAGACCCAGTACTTC
>TRBJ1-2|.|.|TRBV6-5
CASSYLEGGTYGYTF
TGTGCCAGCAGTTACTTGGAGGGAGGAACCTATGGCTACACCTTC
>TRBJ1-2|.|TRBD1|TRBV6-5
CASNGQGYGYTF
TGTGCCAGCAACGGACAGGGATATGGCTACACCTTC
>TRBJ2-5|.|TRBD2|TRBV28
CASTKAGVETQYF
TGTGCCAGCACCAAAGCGGGGGTAGAGACCCAGTACTTC
>TRBJ2-1|.|TRBD2|TRBV7-2
CASSLKAGAPDEQFF
TGTGCCAGCAGCTTAAAAGCGGGGGCCCCCGATGAGCAGTTCTTC
>TRBJ1-1|.|.|TRBV29-1
CSVGGSTEAFF
TGCAGCGTTGGAGGGTCGACTGAAGCTTTCTTT
>TRBJ1-1|.|TRBD1|TRBV10-1
CASSLTGRSTEAFF
TGCGCCAGCAGCTTGACAGGGAGAAGCACTGAAGCTTTCTTT
>TRBJ2-3|.|.|TRBV27
CASRPQGGSDTQYF
TGTGCCAGCAGACCCCAGGGCGGATCCGATACGCAGTATTTT
>TRBJ2-1|few|.|TRBV11-2
CASRGRQTTYNEQFF
TGTGCCAGCCGCGGCAGACAGACGACCTACAATGAGCAGTTCTTC
>TRBJ1-1|once|TRBD1|TRBV25-1
CASSRTGTGAEAFF
TGTGCCAGCAGTCGAACCGGGACAGGGGCTGAAGCTTTCTTT
>TRBJ2-3|few|.|TRBV25-1
CASSSVGWGTDTQYF
TGTGCCAGCAGTAGCGTGGGTTGGGGCACAGATACGCAGTATTTT
>TRBJ1-4|.|.|TRBV2
CASSERGEKLFF
TGTGCCAGCAGTGAAAGGGGTGAAAAACTGTTTTTT
>TRBJ2-2|few|.|TRBV5-1
CASSLGGGDTGELFF
TGCGCCAGCAGCTTGGGAGGAGGAGACACCGGGGAGCTGTTTTTT
>TRBJ2-7|.|.|TRBV6-5
CASSPQGFSYEQYF
TGTGCCAGCAGCCCCCAGGGTTTCTCCTACGAGCAGTACTTC
>TRBJ2-2|.|.|TRBV2
CASKAGWGGELFF
TGTGCCAGCAAGGCAGGGTGGGGCGGGGAGCTGTTTTTT
>TRBJ1-2|.|.|TRBV19
CASSIPNLGGYTF
TGTGCCAGTAGCATCCCTAACCTCGGGGGCTACACCTTC
>TRBJ2-5|.|TRBD1|TRBV10-1
CASSGQGLGETQYF
TGCGCCAGCTCCGGACAGGGGTTAGGGGAGACCCAGTACTTC
>TRBJ1-1|medium-sized|.|TRBV9
CASSARQNTEAFF
TGTGCCAGCAGCGCGAGACAGAACACTGAAGCTTTCTTT
>TRBJ2-7|.|TRBD1|TRBV15
CATSRGTGIYEQYF
TGTGCCACCAGCAGAGGGACAGGGATCTACGAGCAGTACTTC
>TRBJ2-3|few|.|TRBV4-1
CASSQDLTRRGAGSTDTQYF
TGCGCCAGCAGCCAAGATCTGACTAGACGCGGGGCGGGTAGCACAGATACGCAGTATTTT
>TRBJ2-3|.|.|TRBV4-3
CASSQVAWRTDTQYF
TGCGCCAGCAGCCAAGTTGCCTGGCGCACAGATACGCAGTATTTT
>TRBJ1-2|once|.|TRBV7-6
CASSLAEGSNYGYTF
TGTGCCAGCAGCTTAGCGGAGGGCTCTAACTATGGCTACACCTTC
>TRBJ1-5|.|.|TRBV5-1
CASSLGTVHSNQPQHF
TGCGCCAGCAGCTTGGGGACAGTTCATAGCAATCAGCCCCAGCATTTT
>TRBJ2-3|.|.|TRBV2
CASEQGRDTQYF
TGTGCCAGTGAGCAGGGGCGCGATACGCAGTATTTT
>TRBJ2-3|few|.|TRBV2
CASADTPGGPSTDTQYF
TGTGCCAGCGCTGACACACCTGGCGGGCCTAGCACAGATACGCAGTATTTT
>TRBJ1-3|few|TRBD1|TRBV6-5
CASSSSGTGFRNTIYF
TGTGCCAGCAGTTCGTCCGGGACAGGGTTTAGAAACACCATATATTTT
>TRBJ1-2|.|.|TRBV7-9
CASSSGQQVYTF
TGTGCCAGCAGCAGTGGACAGCAAGTCTACACCTTC
>TRBJ2-3|few|.|TRBV28
CASGGRVADTQYF
TGTGCCAGCGGGGGCAGGGTGGCAGATACGCAGTATTTT
>TRBJ1-1|few|TRBD1|TRBV7-2
CASSPRDRPMNTEAFF
TGTGCCAGCAGCCCTCGGGACAGGCCCATGAACACTGAAGCTTTCTTT
>TRBJ1-1|.|TRBD1|TRBV5-1
CASSFTGGQTEAFF
TGCGCCAGCAGCTTCACAGGGGGGCAAACTGAAGCTTTCTTT
>TRBJ1-1|.|TRBD1|TRBV27
CASSPRQGPMNTEAFF
TGTGCCAGCAGTCCCCGACAGGGGCCCATGAACACTGAAGCTTTCTTT
>TRBJ2-1|.|.|TRBV18
CASSPYGSHEQFF
TGTGCCAGCTCACCGTACGGGAGTCATGAGCAGTTCTTC
>TRBJ2-2|.|.|TRBV7-2
CASSLSLGAAGSTGELFF
TGTGCCAGCAGCTTATCCCTCGGCGCGGCCGGGAGCACCGGGGAGCTGTTTTTT
>TRBJ2-6|.|.|TRBV5-1
CASSLTPGAGANVLTF
TGCGCCAGCAGCTTGACACCGGGGGCTGGGGCCAACGTCCTGACTTTC
>TRBJ1-5|once|.|TRBV27
CASSTQGRSNQPQHF
TGTGCCAGCAGTACACAGGGACGGAGCAATCAGCCCCAGCATTTT
>TRBJ2-1|.|TRBD2|TRBV5-1
CASSLEGLAPYNEQFF
TGCGCCAGCAGCTTGGAGGGACTAGCGCCTTACAATGAGCAGTTCTTC
>TRBJ1-6|.|TRBD1|TRBV18
CASSPRTGGESPLHF
TGTGCCAGCTCACCTCGGACAGGGGGAGAGTCACCCCTCCACTTT
>TRBJ2-1|.|TRBD2|TRBV4-1
CASSQEGTRVGEQFF
TGCGCCAGCAGCCAAGAGGGGACTAGGGTAGGCGAGCAGTTCTTC
>TRBJ2-7|.|.|TRBV9
CASSVFGEPYEQYF
TGTGCCAGCAGCGTCTTCGGGGAGCCGTACGAGCAGTACTTC
>TRBJ2-1|once|.|TRBV7-3
CASSLYGGSSYNEQFF
TGTGCCAGCAGCTTATACGGGGGTAGCTCCTACAATGAGCAGTTCTTC
>TRBJ2-2|once|.|TRBV5-6
CASSKLSGNTGELFF
TGTGCCAGCAGCAAGCTTAGCGGGAACACCGGGGAGCTGTTTTTT
>TRBJ1-2|.|TRBD1|TRBV6-5
CASSENRGSGYTF
TGTGCCAGCAGTGAAAACAGGGGTAGTGGCTACACCTTC
>TRBJ1-5|.|TRBD1|TRBV6-1
CASSNNRGSNQPQHF
TGTGCCAGCAGTAACAACAGGGGTAGCAATCAGCCCCAGCATTTT
>TRBJ2-1|few|.|TRBV27
CASSLPPGSSYNEQFF
TGTGCCAGCAGTTTACCCCCCGGGAGCTCCTACAATGAGCAGTTCTTC
>TRBJ1-1|.|.|TRBV6-1
CASSEAAGPNTEAFF
TGTGCCAGCAGTGAAGCGGCGGGACCGAACACTGAAGCTTTCTTT
>TRBJ2-7|.|.|TRBV7-4
CASSLTGCYIPIPPTGRVYEQYF
TGTGCCAGCAGCTTAACGGGGTGCTATATCCCCATCCCCCCCACGGGAAGGGTTTACGAGCAGTACTTC
>TRBJ2-7|.|TRBD2|TRBV30
CAWSRGGYEQYF
TGTGCCTGGTCCCGGGGGGGCTACGAGCAGTACTTC
>TRBJ2-1|.|.|TRBV27
CASSLQASSYNEQFF
TGTGCCAGCAGTTTACAGGCGAGCTCCTACAATGAGCAGTTCTTC
>TRBJ1-1|.|.|TRBV6-5
CASSPGYTEAFF
TGTGCCAGCAGTCCGGGTTACACTGAAGCTTTCTTT
>TRBJ2-2|.|TRBD1|TRBV5-6
CASSVGQIANTGELFF
TGTGCCAGCAGCGTGGGACAGATCGCGAACACCGGGGAGCTGTTTTTT
>TRBJ1-3|.|TRBD1|TRBV7-2
CASSARTGDGNTIYF
TGTGCCAGCAGCGCGAGGACAGGGGATGGAAACACCATATATTTT
>TRBJ2-1|.|TRBD2|TRBV7-9
CASRTGTRDEQFF
TGTGCCAGCAGAACCGGGACTAGAGATGAGCAGTTCTTC
>TRBJ2-7|.|TRBD2|TRBV2
CASSGLAGRTSYEQYF
TGTGCCAGCAGTGGGCTAGCGGGCCGGACTTCCTACGAGCAGTACTTC